Reported below is one T cell receptor (beta chain). Its antigen is unidentified. This entry is derived from a study of cytomegalovirus exposure and HLA in healthy donors. Study context: The 500 to 750 first-cohort repertoires and the 120 or so validation repertoires shared the same platform, a later analysis reported.

Measured with immunoSEQ multiplex PCR; TCRdb has only the in-frame clones, and not every one. The profile shows some 270,000 clones, 70% to 90% of them singletons. The CDR3 is 14 amino acids. CDR1 SGHNT and CDR2 YYREEE come from the germline V gene (reference sequence). The V end was cut by 0 bases, the J end by 0 bases, with 6 bases between. Study-wide results and limits: A list of approximately 150 TCR beta chains associated with cytomegalovirus was given. Many donors shared some public TCRs, even though most TCR sequences were rare.

The sequence derives from a woman aged 18-35 years in good health and CMV-seronegative. The source material was PBMCs. V usage is TRBV5-4 and J usage is TRBJ1-2; D unresolved. The CDR3 nucleotides are TGTGCCAGCAGCTTGGACAAGTCTAACTATGGCTACACCTTC. It encodes CASSLDKSNYGYTF.